This T cell receptor beta chain was captured by sequencing in a study of a mutant IDH1 vaccine in newly diagnosed glioma. Overall study context: Patients had eight vaccinations, in weeks 1, 3, 5, 7, 11, 15, 19 and 23. Once 4-6 weeks had passed after radiotherapy alone, vaccination started, or it started with temozolomide cycles. Treated individuals were around 62% male and roughly 40% female, averaging approximately 40 years of age.

The V and J ends lost 1 base and 5 bases respectively, with 10 bases between them. The CDR3 runs 13 residues. The germline V gene has CDR1 SGHDT and CDR2 YYEEEE. The protocol was immunoSEQ multiplex PCR, while the TCRdb copy is restricted to in-frame clones and leaves out a portion. The sample comprises about 38,000 clones, more than 80% of which are singletons, and just over 5% rests with the top ten. Time point of the sample: week 23, last vaccination. All doses held 300 ug of mutant IDH1 20-mer peptide, with topical imiquimod. Turning to this clone: Its specificity is not known.

The sequence derives from a man between 35 and 55 years old with glioma. The sequenced sample was PBMCs, obtained from a glioma patient whose treatment included an IDH1 peptide vaccine. The genes are TRBV5-6 and TRBJ2-7, with D tentatively TRBD1 (6 bases). CDR3 coding DNA: TGTGCCAGCAGCTTGTGGGGGCACGACGAGCAGTACTTC. Translating it yields CASSLWGHDEQYF.